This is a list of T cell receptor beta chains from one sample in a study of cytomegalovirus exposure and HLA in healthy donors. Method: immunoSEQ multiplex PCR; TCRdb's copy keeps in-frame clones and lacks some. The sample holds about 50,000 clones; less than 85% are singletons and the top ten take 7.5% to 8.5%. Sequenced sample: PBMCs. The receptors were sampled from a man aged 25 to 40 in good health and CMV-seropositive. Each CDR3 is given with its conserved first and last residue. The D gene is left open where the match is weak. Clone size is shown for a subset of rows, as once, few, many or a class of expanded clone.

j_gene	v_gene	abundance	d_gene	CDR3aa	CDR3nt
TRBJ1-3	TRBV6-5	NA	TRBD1	CASSYEGAFSGNTIYF	TGTGCCAGCAGTTATGAGGGGGCTTTCTCTGGAAACACCATATATTTT
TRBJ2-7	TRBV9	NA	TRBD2	CASSVVGGGADEQYF	TGTGCCAGCAGCGTAGTTGGCGGGGGGGCGGACGAGCAGTACTTC
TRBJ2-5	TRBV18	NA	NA	CASSPTPGDQETQYF	TGTGCCAGCTCACCAACGCCGGGGGACCAAGAGACCCAGTACTTC
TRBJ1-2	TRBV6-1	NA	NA	CASSDPGKNYGYTF	TGTGCCAGCAGTGATCCCGGGAAAAACTATGGCTACACCTTC
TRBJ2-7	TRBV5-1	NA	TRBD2	CASSLYPRGGLGEQYF	TGCGCCAGCAGCTTGTACCCGCGCGGGGGGCTAGGGGAGCAGTACTTC
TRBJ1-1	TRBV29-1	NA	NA	CSVGEGMNTEAFF	TGCAGCGTGGGGGAGGGGATGAACACTGAAGCTTTCTTT
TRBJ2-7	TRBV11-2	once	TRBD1	CASSLETGGFYEQYF	TGTGCCAGCAGCTTAGAGACAGGGGGCTTCTACGAGCAGTACTTC
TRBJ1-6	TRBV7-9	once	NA	CASGGSPLHF	TGTGCCTCGGGAGGTTCACCCCTCCACTTT
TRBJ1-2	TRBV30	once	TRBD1	CAWWRGQGYTF	TGTGCCTGGTGGAGGGGGCAAGGCTACACCTTC
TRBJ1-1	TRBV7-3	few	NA	CASSIGQNTEAFF	TGTGCCAGCAGCATTGGACAGAACACTGAAGCTTTCTTT
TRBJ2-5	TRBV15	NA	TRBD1	CATSSGVRSTGVRETQYF	TGTGCCACCAGCAGTGGTGTTCGCTCGACAGGGGTCCGAGAGACCCAGTACTTC
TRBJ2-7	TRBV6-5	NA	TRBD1	CASSRDRAYEQYF	TGTGCCAGCAGCCGGGACAGGGCCTACGAGCAGTACTTC
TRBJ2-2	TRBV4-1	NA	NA	CASSQRVDTGELFF	TGCGCCAGCAGCCAACGAGTTGACACCGGGGAGCTGTTTTTT
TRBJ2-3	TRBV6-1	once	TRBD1	CASSDRTGPKVTQYF	TGTGCCAGCAGTGACAGGACAGGGCCGAAAGTAACGCAGTATTTT
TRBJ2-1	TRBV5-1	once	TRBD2	CASSFSGTSAYNEQFF	TGCGCCAGCAGCTTCTCCGGGACTAGCGCCTACAATGAGCAGTTCTTC
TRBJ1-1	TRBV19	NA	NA	CASSIPDNTEAFF	TGTGCCAGTAGTATTCCAGATAACACTGAAGCTTTCTTT
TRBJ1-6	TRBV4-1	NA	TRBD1	CASSHRQGNVEDSPLHF	TGCGCCAGCAGCCACCGACAGGGTAATGTGGAAGATTCACCCCTCCACTTT
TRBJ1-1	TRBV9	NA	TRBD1	CASSVEGQGRQAFF	TGTGCCAGCAGCGTAGAGGGACAGGGGCGACAAGCTTTCTTT
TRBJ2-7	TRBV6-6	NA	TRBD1	CASREQGARYEQYF	TGTGCCAGCAGGGAACAGGGGGCGAGATACGAGCAGTACTTC
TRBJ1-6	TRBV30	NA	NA	CAWSEGDPNSPLHF	TGTGCCTGGAGTGAAGGGGATCCGAATTCACCCCTCCACTTT
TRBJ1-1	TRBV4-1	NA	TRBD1	CASSRLDRGKTEAFF	TGCGCCAGCAGCCGATTAGACAGGGGAAAAACTGAAGCTTTCTTT
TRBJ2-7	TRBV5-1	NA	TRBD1	CASSSQTGATYEQYF	TGCGCCAGCAGCTCACAGACAGGGGCTACCTACGAGCAGTACTTC
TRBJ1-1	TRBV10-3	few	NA	CAISDGALEKAFF	TGTGCCATCAGTGATGGCGCACTAGAAAAAGCTTTCTTT
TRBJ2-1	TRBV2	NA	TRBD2	CASWSGGDYNEQFF	TGTGCCAGCTGGTCCGGGGGGGACTACAATGAGCAGTTCTTC
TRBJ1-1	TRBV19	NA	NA	CASSQTGLTEAFF	TGTGCCAGTAGCCAAACAGGGCTCACTGAAGCTTTCTTT
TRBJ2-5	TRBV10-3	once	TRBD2	CAIAILAGGRETQYF	TGTGCCATCGCTATACTAGCGGGGGGGCGAGAGACCCAGTACTTC
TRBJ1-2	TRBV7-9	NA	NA	CASSLDGWNYGYTF	TGTGCCAGCAGCTTAGATGGCTGGAACTATGGCTACACCTTC
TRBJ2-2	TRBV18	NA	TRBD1	CASSPLGQGASGELFF	TGTGCCAGCTCACCGTTGGGACAGGGGGCTTCTGGGGAGCTGTTTTTT
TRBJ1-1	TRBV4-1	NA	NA	CASSQRQAMNTEAFF	TGCGCCAGCAGCCAGAGACAGGCTATGAACACTGAAGCTTTCTTT
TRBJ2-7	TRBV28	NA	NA	CASSNGARGSYEQYF	TGTGCCAGCAGTAACGGTGCCAGGGGTTCCTACGAGCAGTACTTC
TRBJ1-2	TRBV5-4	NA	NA	CASSPERGRVGYTF	TGTGCCAGCAGCCCCGAAAGGGGGAGAGTGGGCTACACCTTC
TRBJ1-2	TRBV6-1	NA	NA	CASSERHGDYGYTF	TGTGCCAGCAGTGAGCGGCACGGTGACTATGGCTACACCTTC
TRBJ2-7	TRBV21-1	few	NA	CASSISLPGPGTYEQYF	TGTGCCAGCAGCATTTCTCTCCCCGGCCCGGGGACCTACGAGCAGTACTTC
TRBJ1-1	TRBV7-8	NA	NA	CASSFITPGAGTEAFF	TGTGCCAGCAGCTTTATAACCCCAGGGGCCGGCACTGAAGCTTTCTTT
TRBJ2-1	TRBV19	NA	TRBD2	CASKRGGTTYNEQFF	TGTGCCAGTAAGCGGGGGGGAACTACCTACAATGAGCAGTTCTTC
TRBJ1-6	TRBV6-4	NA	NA	CASSLVEGPNSPLHF	TGTGCCAGCAGCCTGGTGGAGGGTCCTAATTCACCCCTCCACTTT
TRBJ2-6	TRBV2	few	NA	CASSLGTFSSGANVLTF	TGTGCCAGCAGCCTCGGGACTTTCAGCTCTGGGGCCAACGTCCTGACTTTC
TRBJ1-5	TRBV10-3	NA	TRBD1	CAISGDRGNSNQPQHF	TGTGCCATCAGTGGGGACAGGGGAAATAGCAATCAGCCCCAGCATTTT
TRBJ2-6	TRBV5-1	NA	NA	CASSYSPGSLSGANVLTF	TGCGCCAGCAGCTATTCTCCCGGGTCACTCTCTGGGGCCAACGTCCTGACTTTC
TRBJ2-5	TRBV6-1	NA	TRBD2	CASSGSIRGGPETQYF	TGTGCCAGCAGTGGAAGTATCCGGGGGGGCCCAGAGACCCAGTACTTC
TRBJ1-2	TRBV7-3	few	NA	CASIRGGYTF	TGTGCCAGCATCAGGGGTGGCTACACCTTC
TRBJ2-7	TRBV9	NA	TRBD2	CASSRLAGTSYEQYF	TGTGCCAGCAGCCGACTAGCGGGGACCTCCTACGAGCAGTACTTC
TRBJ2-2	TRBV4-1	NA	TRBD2	CASSQSTSGTSGGNTGELFF	TGCGCCAGCAGCCAAAGCACCTCCGGGACTAGCGGGGGGAACACCGGGGAGCTGTTTTTT
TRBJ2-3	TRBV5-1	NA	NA	CASSSLPAGGTDTQYF	TGCGCCAGCAGCTCGTTACCGGCAGGGGGCACAGATACGCAGTATTTT
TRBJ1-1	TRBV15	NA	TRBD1	CATSREGQGLTEAFF	TGTGCCACCAGCAGGGAGGGACAGGGTCTCACTGAAGCTTTCTTT
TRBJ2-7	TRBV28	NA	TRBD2	CASWNVISGGRSYEQYF	TGTGCCTCCTGGAACGTAATTAGCGGGGGCAGATCCTACGAGCAGTACTTC
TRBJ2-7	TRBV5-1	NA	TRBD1	CASSLGGTGASYEQYF	TGCGCCAGCAGCTTGGGGGGGACAGGGGCCAGCTACGAGCAGTACTTC
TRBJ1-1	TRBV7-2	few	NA	CASSLRQGLPNTEAFF	TGTGCCAGCAGCTTACGGCAGGGTCTTCCGAACACTGAAGCTTTCTTT
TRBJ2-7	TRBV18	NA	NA	CASSTALPSEQYF	TGTGCCAGTTCAACAGCCTTACCCAGCGAGCAGTACTTC
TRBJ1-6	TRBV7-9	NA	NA	CASSLSSYNSPLHF	TGTGCCAGCAGCTTGAGCTCCTATAATTCACCCCTCCACTTT
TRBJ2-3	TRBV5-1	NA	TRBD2	CASSFQGLAGGPSRTDTQYF	TGCGCCAGCAGCTTCCAGGGACTAGCGGGGGGGCCTTCGCGGACAGATACGCAGTATTTT
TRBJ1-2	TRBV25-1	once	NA	CASSDQGPIVSGYTF	TGTGCCAGCAGTGATCAGGGCCCTATAGTGTCTGGCTACACCTTC
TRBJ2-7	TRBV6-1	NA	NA	CASSDSGLSYKQYF	TGTGCCAGCAGTGACTCGGGACTGAGTTACAAGCAGTACTTC
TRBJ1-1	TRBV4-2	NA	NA	CASSPPRGGTEAFF	TGTGCCAGCAGCCCCCCCCGGGGGGGAACTGAAGCTTTCTTT
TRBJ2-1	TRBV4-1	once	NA	CASSQAPSNEQFF	TGCGCCAGCAGCCAAGCTCCCTCCAATGAGCAGTTCTTC
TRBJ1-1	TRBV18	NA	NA	CASSLTGHAFF	TGTGCCAGCTCTCTTACAGGGCACGCTTTCTTT
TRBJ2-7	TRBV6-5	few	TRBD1	CASRTGTGAYEQYF	TGTGCCAGCAGGACCGGGACAGGGGCCTACGAGCAGTACTTC
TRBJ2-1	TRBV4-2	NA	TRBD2	CASSQDKISGALNEQFF	TGTGCCAGCAGCCAAGATAAGATTAGCGGGGCGCTCAATGAGCAGTTCTTC